Presented here are 27 T cell receptor beta chains from one specimen sequenced in a study of cytomegalovirus exposure and HLA in healthy donors. PCR amplification relied on 60 Vbeta primers (plus 13 Jbeta primers). Some clones are missing from TCRdb's copy, which holds only in-frame ones; the method was immunoSEQ multiplex PCR. The sample contains roughly 190,000 clones, around a tenth of which appear only once. Source material: PBMCs. The receptors were gathered from a woman aged 25 to 45 in good health and CMV-seropositive.

The chain's CDR3 is CASSEGAIPYNEQFF. For the CDR3, the DNA is TGCGCCAGCAGTGAAGGGGCGATCCCCTACAATGAGCAGTTCTTC. The genes are TRBV10-1 and TRBJ2-1; tentative D call: TRBD1 (5 bases). Germline CDR1 WNHNN, CDR2 SYGVQD (reference sequence). CDR3 length: 15 residues. V was pared by 3 bases and J by 2 bases, with 11 bases between.

The sample holds a few counts of this clone. CDR3 residues: CASSRGAGDYGYTF. The DNA of the CDR3 is TGTGCCAGCAGCCGTGGGGCAGGGGACTATGGCTACACCTTC. V is TRBV7-3 and J is TRBJ1-2; D perhaps matches TRBD1 (6 bases). CDR3 length equals 14 residues. CDR1 is SGHTA, CDR2 FQGTGA, per germline. Deletions cut 5 bases from V and 3 bases from J, with 13 bases between.

Only a few counts were recorded for this clone. The chain joins TRBV9 to TRBJ2-5, with D tentatively TRBD2 (5 bases). The CDR3 totals 15 residues. Germline lookup yields CDR1 SGDLS and CDR2 YYNGEE. Trimming left V 4 bases short and J 2 bases short, with 15 bases between. CDR3 sequence reads: CASSISSGVQETQYF. DNA for the CDR3: TGTGCCAGCAGCATCAGCAGCGGTGTACAAGAGACCCAGTACTTC.

This clone was seen more than once but under ten times. This rearrangement joins TRBV27 to TRBJ2-7, with 7 bases aligning to TRBD2. The CDR3 runs 17 residues. Unmatched junction bases numbered 8, after V lost 0 bases and J lost 0 bases. CDR1 is MNHEY, CDR2 SMNVEV, per germline (reference sequence). CDR3 loop: CASSLSRDYYLSYEQYF. The CDR3 DNA follows: TGTGCCAGCAGTTTATCCCGGGACTACTACCTCTCCTACGAGCAGTACTTC.

In its sample, this clone is medium-sized. The J gene is TRBJ1-1, the V gene TRBV6-1; 11 nucleotides agree with TRBD1. The length of the CDR3 is 15 residues. CDR1 MNHNS and CDR2 SASEGT come from the germline V gene. The J segment lost 4 bases and the V segment lost 0 bases, leaving 1 base of the junction unmatched. The CDR3 DNA reads TGTGCCAGCAGTGAAGCCGGGACAGGGGGCACTGAAGCTTTCTTT. Amino acids: CASSEAGTGGTEAFF.

This clone was counted only a few times. The chain carries TRBV4-2 and TRBJ2-7, with D tentatively TRBD1 (5 bases). The CDR3 is 15 residues long. V lost 4 bases to trimming and J lost 0 bases, with 13 bases between them. The germline CDR1 and CDR2 sequences are LGHNA and YNFKEQ. In DNA form, the CDR3 reads TGTGCCAGCAGCCGCAACAGGATTAGCTCCTACGAGCAGTACTTC. Its translation is CASSRNRISSYEQYF.

This rearrangement joins TRBV27 to TRBJ2-1; tentative D call: TRBD1 (5 bases). The CDR3 is 14 residues long. Trimming pared 2 bases from V and 0 bases from J, leaving 5 bases between. Germline V gene data show CDR1 as MNHEY and CDR2 as SMNVEV (reference sequence). The CDR3 DNA is TGTGCCAGCAGTTTACAGGGCTCCTACAATGAGCAGTTCTTC. It codes for CASSLQGSYNEQFF.

This clone occurred a few times. The chain employs TRBV6-1 and TRBJ2-7, with 9 bases matching TRBD1. Looked up from germline, CDR1 is MNHNS and CDR2 is SASEGT. V dropped 4 bases and J dropped 1; count of bases not matched to a gene: 5. The CDR3 is made up of 15 amino acids. CDR3 bases: TGTGCCAGCAGTGCCCCCGGGACAGGGTCCTACGAGCAGTACTTC. Translating it yields CASSAPGTGSYEQYF.

The chain carries TRBV10-3 and TRBJ1-2; possible D gene TRBD1, 5 bases. V dropped 0 bases and J dropped 1 base, with 9 bases sitting between them. This CDR3 has 15 residues. The germline V gene encodes CDR1 ENHRY and CDR2 SYGVKD. The CDR3: CAISESGRDNYGYTF. The CDR3 DNA reads TGTGCCATCAGTGAGTCTGGCAGGGATAACTATGGCTACACCTTC.

J is TRBJ1-5 and V is TRBV18; perhaps TRBD1 as D (5 bases). Germline CDR1 KGHSH, CDR2 LQKENI. Trimming stripped 6 bases from V and 7 bases from J, with 16 bases between. The CDR3 spans 14 residues. The CDR3 spells CASSLDGGGQPQHF. DNA for the CDR3: TGTGCCAGCTCCCTAGACGGGGGGGGGCAGCCCCAGCATTTT. Combining the CDR3 with reference TRBV18 and TRBJ1-5 gives the whole variable domain NAGVMQNPRHLVRRRGQEARLRCSPMKGHSHVYWYRQLPEEGLKFMVYLQKENIIDESGMPKERFSAEFPKEGPSILRIQQVVRGDSAAYFCASSLDGGGQPQHFGDGTRLSIL.

This clone was counted between two and nine times. This chain uses TRBV29-1 with TRBJ1-5; TRBD1 aligns across 10 bases. This CDR3 is built from 13 residues. CDR1 SQVTM and CDR2 ANQGSEA come from the germline V gene. V shed 6 bases, J shed 5 bases, and the junction held 4 bases outside the gene matches. The CDR3 spells CSVGTGEDQPQHF. In DNA, the CDR3 is TGCAGCGTCGGGACAGGGGAGGATCAGCCCCAGCATTTT.

The chain couples TRBV5-1 to TRBJ1-1, with D perhaps matching TRBD1 (5 bases). The CDR3 is 12 amino acids. The V end lost 5 bases, the J end lost 6 bases, and 11 bases lay between the germline ends. The germline gives CDR1 SGHRS, CDR2 YFSETQ. In DNA, the CDR3 is TGCGCCAGCAGGGGGGGTACCGCTGAAGCTTTCTTT. Translation gives CASRGGTAEAFF.

The table lists this clone with a few counts. This chain joins TRBV30 and TRBJ2-1, with TRBD1 as a possible D gene (5 bases). This CDR3 region has 15 residues. Germline V lookup: CDR1 GTSNPN, CDR2 SVGIG (reference sequence). V was pared by 1 base and J by 5 bases, with 15 bases between. CDR3 coding DNA: TGTGCCTGGAGTGCCCCAGGGTACCCTCACAATGAGCAGTTCTTC. It encodes CAWSAPGYPHNEQFF.

This chain connects TRBV7-9 to TRBJ1-5; D is ambiguous. The length of the CDR3 is 12 residues. Trimming removed 5 bases at V and 3 bases at J, with 5 bases between. The germline V gene encodes CDR1 SEHNR and CDR2 FQNEAQ (reference sequence). In DNA, the CDR3 is TGTGCCAGCAGCCGGGACAATCAGCCCCAGCATTTT. Its protein product is CASSRDNQPQHF.

This clone was seen only a few times. This chain joins TRBV11-2 and TRBJ2-3; 12 bases agree with TRBD2. Germline CDR1 SGHAT, CDR2 FQNNGV. There are 18 residues in the CDR3. V lost 5 bases and J lost 1; bases outside the gene matches: 10. The CDR3 bases are TGTGCCAGCAGCCCCCTAGCGGGAGGGCTCATAGGCACAGATACGCAGTATTTT. This codes for CASSPLAGGLIGTDTQYF.

The chain has TRBV29-1 and TRBJ2-7, with 7 bases identical to TRBD1. The CDR3 loop spans 12 amino acids. From germline, CDR1 is SQVTM and CDR2 ANQGSEA. V shed 7 bases and J 2 bases; nucleotides not matched to a gene: 5. The CDR3 protein is CSGITGAYEQYF. The CDR3 coding sequence is TGCAGCGGTATTACAGGGGCCTACGAGCAGTACTTC.

The chain couples TRBV4-1 to TRBJ1-1; 7 bases align to TRBD1. The CDR3 has 15 amino acids. J gave up 8 bases and V 0 bases, and 9 bases lay outside the gene matches. Germline values: CDR1 MGHRA, CDR2 YSYEKL. CDR3 region: CASSQDIARGEEAFF. The CDR3 DNA is TGCGCCAGCAGCCAAGATATCGCCAGGGGGGAAGAAGCTTTCTTT.

The rearrangement uses TRBV9 and TRBJ2-2, with 11 positions matching TRBD2. The CDR3 contains 16 residues. Germline assignment: CDR1 SGDLS and CDR2 YYNGEE. The V and J ends lost 4 bases and 4 bases, in that order; junction bases with no gene match: 6. CDR3 DNA: TGTGCCAGCAGCACCACCGGGACTAGCGGCACCGGGGAGCTGTTTTTT. This translates into CASSTTGTSGTGELFF. The whole variable domain, remainder taken from reference TRBV9 and TRBJ2-2, is DSGVTQTPKHLITATGQRVTLRCSPRSGDLSVYWYQQSLDQGLQFLIQYYNGEERAKGNILERFSAQQFPDLHSELNLSSLELGDSALYFCASSTTGTSGTGELFFGEGSRLTVL.

A few counts support this clone. The V gene is TRBV5-4, the J gene TRBJ2-2; 7 bases map to TRBD1. The CDR3 has 18 amino acids. V lost 0 bases and J lost 4; bases outside the gene matches: 12. CDR1 is SGHNT, CDR2 YYREEE, per germline (reference sequence). The CDR3 nucleotides are TGTGCCAGCAGCTTGGCCGGACAGGCTATCCGGGGCACCGGGGAGCTGTTTTTT. The encoded protein is CASSLAGQAIRGTGELFF.

This chain links TRBV5-4 with TRBJ2-5; D is uncertain. The germline V gene has CDR1 SGHNT and CDR2 YYREEE (reference sequence). The CDR3 spans 12 residues. Trimming took 0 bases from V and 3 from J, leaving 3 bases between them. CDR3 nucleotides: TGTGCCAGCAGCTTGGTCGAAGAGACCCAGTACTTC. It yields the protein CASSLVEETQYF.

The rearrangement links TRBV2 to TRBJ2-7; 7 nucleotides align to TRBD2. The CDR3 runs 15 residues. The V segment lost 8 bases and the J segment 4 bases; nucleotides outside the gene matches: 14. Germline V gene sequence: CDR1 SNHLY, CDR2 FYNNEI. The CDR3 bases are TGTGCCAGCGGGGGTCTAGCGGCAGAGCGGTACGAGCAGTACTTC. This translates into CASGGLAAERYEQYF. The complete variable domain, with remaining parts taken from reference TRBV2 and TRBJ2-7, reads EPEVTQTPSHQVTQMGQEVILRCVPISNHLYFYWYRQILGQKVEFLVSFYNNEISEKSEIFDDQFSVERPDGSNFTLKIRSTKLEDSAMYFCASGGLAAERYEQYFGPGTRLTVT.

With respect to this clone: The sample carries other DNA sequences with the same CDR3. The chain is built from TRBV4-1 and TRBJ2-1; possible D gene TRBD2, 6 bases. V dropped 3 bases and J dropped 4 bases, with 13 bases sitting between them. Germline CDR1 reads MGHRA; CDR2 reads YSYEKL. CDR3 length equals 15 residues. CDR3 in DNA: TGCGCCAGCAGCCAGGCGACCGGGACTTACAATGAGCAGTTCTTC. Its protein is CASSQATGTYNEQFF.

As DNA, the CDR3 is TGTGCCAGTAACCCAGCTAGATCTTACAATGAGCAGTTCTTC. This sequence encodes CASNPARSYNEQFF. J is TRBJ2-1 and V is TRBV19; the D is unclear. The V and J ends lost 7 bases and 4 bases respectively, with 14 bases between them. This CDR3 is 14 amino acids long. Germline CDR1 reads LNHDA; CDR2 reads SQIVND (reference sequence).

The V and J genes are TRBV7-8 and TRBJ2-7; D is ambiguous. The length of the CDR3 is 16 residues. Germline CDR1 is SGHVS and CDR2 is FQNEAQ. The V end was cut by 1 base, the J end by 7 bases, with 20 bases between. The CDR3 here is CASSLGVGEFLYEQYF. CDR3 DNA: TGTGCCAGCAGCTTAGGAGTGGGCGAGTTTCTATATGAGCAGTACTTC.

This clone has a handful of counts. V is TRBV21-1 and J is TRBJ2-1; TRBD2, as called in the table, went unchecked against the DNA. TRBV21-1 is recorded as a pseudogene. The CDR3 extends over 14 amino acids. The CDR3 spells CASSMRRFYNEQFF. The CDR3 nucleotides read TGTGCCAGCAGCATGCGAAGATTCTACAATGAGCAGTTCTTC.

V and J are TRBV5-5 and TRBJ2-7; 8 bases fit TRBD1. The CDR3 is 13 amino acids. Germline lookup yields CDR1 SGHKS and CDR2 YYEKEE (reference sequence). The V gene end was trimmed by 4 bases and the J gene end by 6 bases; junction bases not matched to a gene: 6. CDR3 loop: CASSVQGEGEQYF. CDR3 in DNA: TGTGCCAGCAGCGTACAGGGGGAAGGCGAGCAGTACTTC.

This chain connects TRBV4-1 to TRBJ1-2; 7 nucleotides match TRBD1. This CDR3 comprises 14 residues. Germline V gives CDR1 MGHRA, CDR2 YSYEKL. The J segment lost 3 bases and the V segment lost 2 bases, leaving 3 bases of the junction unmatched. The CDR3 protein is CASSQPGTDYGYTF. The CDR3 DNA is TGCGCCAGCAGCCAACCCGGGACAGACTATGGCTACACCTTC.